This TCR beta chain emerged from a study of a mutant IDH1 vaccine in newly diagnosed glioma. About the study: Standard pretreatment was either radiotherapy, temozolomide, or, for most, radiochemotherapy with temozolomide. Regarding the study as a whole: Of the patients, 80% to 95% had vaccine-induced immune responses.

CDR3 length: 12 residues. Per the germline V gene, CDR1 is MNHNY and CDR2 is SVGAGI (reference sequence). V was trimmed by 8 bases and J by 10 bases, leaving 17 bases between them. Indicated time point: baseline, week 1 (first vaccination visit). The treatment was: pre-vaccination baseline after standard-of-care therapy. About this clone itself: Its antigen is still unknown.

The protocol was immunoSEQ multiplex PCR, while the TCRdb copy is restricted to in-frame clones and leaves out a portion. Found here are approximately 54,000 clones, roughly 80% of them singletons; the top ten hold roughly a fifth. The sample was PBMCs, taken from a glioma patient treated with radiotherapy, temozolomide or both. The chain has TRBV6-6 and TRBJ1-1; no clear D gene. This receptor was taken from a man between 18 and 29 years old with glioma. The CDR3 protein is CASFRHSVRAFF. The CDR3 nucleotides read TGTGCCAGCTTTCGGCACTCCGTTCGAGCTTTCTTT.